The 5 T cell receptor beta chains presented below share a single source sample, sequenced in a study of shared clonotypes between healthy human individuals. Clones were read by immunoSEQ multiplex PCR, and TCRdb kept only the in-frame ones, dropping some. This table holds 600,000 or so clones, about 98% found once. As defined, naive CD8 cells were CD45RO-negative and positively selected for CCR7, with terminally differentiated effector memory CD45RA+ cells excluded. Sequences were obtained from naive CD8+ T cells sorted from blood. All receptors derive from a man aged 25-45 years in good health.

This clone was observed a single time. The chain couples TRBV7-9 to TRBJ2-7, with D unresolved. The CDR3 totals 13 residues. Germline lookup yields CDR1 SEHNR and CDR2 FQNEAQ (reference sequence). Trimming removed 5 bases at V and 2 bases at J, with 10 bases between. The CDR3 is CASSGSLPYEQYF. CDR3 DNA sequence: TGTGCCAGCAGCGGTAGCCTCCCCTACGAGCAGTACTTC. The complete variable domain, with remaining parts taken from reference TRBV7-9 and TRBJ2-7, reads DTGVSQNPRHKITKRGQNVTFRCDPISEHNRLYWYRQTLGQGPEFLTYFQNEAQLEKSRLLSDRFSAERPKGSFSTLEIQRTEQGDSAMYLCASSGSLPYEQYFGPGTRLTVT.

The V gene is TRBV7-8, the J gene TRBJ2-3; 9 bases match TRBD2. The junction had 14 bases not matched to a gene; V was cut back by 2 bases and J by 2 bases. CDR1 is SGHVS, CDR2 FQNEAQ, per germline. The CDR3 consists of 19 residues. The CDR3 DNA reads TGTGCCAGCAGCTTATCCCTAATAATAGCGGGAGCCCTCACAGATACGCAGTATTTT. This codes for CASSLSLIIAGALTDTQYF.

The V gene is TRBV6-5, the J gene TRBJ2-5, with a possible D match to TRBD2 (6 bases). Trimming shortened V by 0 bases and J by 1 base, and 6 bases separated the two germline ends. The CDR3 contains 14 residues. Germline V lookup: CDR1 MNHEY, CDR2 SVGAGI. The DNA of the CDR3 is TGTGCCAGCAGTTACTCGGGACTCCAAGAGACCCAGTACTTC. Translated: CASSYSGLQETQYF.

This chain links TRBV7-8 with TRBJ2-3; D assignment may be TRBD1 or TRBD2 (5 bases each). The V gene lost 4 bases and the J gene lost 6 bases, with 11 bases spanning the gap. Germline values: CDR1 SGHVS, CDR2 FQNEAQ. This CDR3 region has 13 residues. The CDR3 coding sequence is TGTGCCAGCAGCTCCAGTCGGGGCGATACGCAGTATTTT. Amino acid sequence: CASSSSRGDTQYF.

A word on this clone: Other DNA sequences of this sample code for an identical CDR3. As DNA, the CDR3 is TGCGCCAGCAGTGAGAGGGAGACCCAGTACTTC. It specifies CASSERETQYF. The V call is TRBV10-2, the J call TRBJ2-5; D gene ambiguous. V was trimmed by 2 bases and J by 5 bases, leaving 3 bases between them. This CDR3 spans 11 amino acids. The germline CDR1 and CDR2 sequences are WSHSY and SAAADI.